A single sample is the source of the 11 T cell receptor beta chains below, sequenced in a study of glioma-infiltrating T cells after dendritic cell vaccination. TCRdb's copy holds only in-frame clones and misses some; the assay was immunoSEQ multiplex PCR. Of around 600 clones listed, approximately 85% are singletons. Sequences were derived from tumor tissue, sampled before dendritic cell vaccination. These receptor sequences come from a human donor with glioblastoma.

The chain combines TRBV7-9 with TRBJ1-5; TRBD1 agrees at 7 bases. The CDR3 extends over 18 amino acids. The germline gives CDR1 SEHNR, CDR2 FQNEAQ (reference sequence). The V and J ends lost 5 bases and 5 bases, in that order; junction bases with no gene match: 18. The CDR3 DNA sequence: TGTGCCAGCAGCGGCGGGGACAGTGCTTTCTCCGGGGATCAGCCCCAGCATTTT. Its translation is CASSGGDSAFSGDQPQHF.

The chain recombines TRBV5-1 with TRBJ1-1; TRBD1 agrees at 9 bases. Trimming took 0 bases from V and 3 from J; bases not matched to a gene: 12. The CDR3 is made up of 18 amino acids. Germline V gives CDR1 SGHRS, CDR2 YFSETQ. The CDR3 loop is CASSLGDRVGHWYTEAFF. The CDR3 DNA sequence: TGCGCCAGCAGCTTGGGGGACAGGGTTGGGCATTGGTACACTGAAGCTTTCTTT.

The CDR3 DNA reads TGTGCCAGCAGCTTAGGGCTAGGACACCTCTACGAGCAGTACTTC. Amino acids: CASSLGLGHLYEQYF. V usage is TRBV11-2 and J usage is TRBJ2-7; D is perhaps TRBD1 (5 bases). V was clipped by 1 base and J by 3 bases, with 13 bases between them. This CDR3 is built from 15 residues. Germline V gene data show CDR1 as SGHAT and CDR2 as FQNNGV.

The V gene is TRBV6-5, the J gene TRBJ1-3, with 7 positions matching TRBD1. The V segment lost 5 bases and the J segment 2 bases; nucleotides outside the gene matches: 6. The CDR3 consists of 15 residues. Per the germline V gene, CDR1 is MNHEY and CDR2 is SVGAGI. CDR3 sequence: CASSRTGEAGNTIYF. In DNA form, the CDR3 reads TGTGCCAGCAGTAGAACAGGGGAGGCTGGAAACACCATATATTTT.

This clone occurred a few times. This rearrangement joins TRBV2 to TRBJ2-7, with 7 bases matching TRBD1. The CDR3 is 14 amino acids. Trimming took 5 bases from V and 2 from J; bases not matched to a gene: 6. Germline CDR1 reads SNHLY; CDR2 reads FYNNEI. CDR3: CASSPRTGPYEQYF. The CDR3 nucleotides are TGTGCCAGCAGTCCCCGGACAGGACCCTACGAGCAGTACTTC.

CDR3 amino acids: CASTTSGPLAGRTDTQYF. CDR3 in DNA: TGTGCCAGCACCACAAGCGGGCCGCTAGCGGGGCGCACAGATACGCAGTATTTT. V is TRBV27 and J is TRBJ2-3; 9 bases agree with TRBD2. Germline V gene sequence: CDR1 MNHEY, CDR2 SMNVEV (reference sequence). V was clipped by 7 bases and J by 1 base; unmatched bases: 15. The CDR3 totals 18 residues.

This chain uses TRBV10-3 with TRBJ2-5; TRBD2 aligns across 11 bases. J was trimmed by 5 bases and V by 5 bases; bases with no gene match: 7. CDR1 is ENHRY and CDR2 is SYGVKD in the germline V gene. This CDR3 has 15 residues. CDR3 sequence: CAISRSGGVTETQYF. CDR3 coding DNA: TGTGCCATCAGTCGTAGCGGGGGGGTCACGGAGACCCAGTACTTC.

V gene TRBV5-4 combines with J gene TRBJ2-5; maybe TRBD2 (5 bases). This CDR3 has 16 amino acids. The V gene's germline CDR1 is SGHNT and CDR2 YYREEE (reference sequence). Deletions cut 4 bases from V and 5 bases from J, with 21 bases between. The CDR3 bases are TGTGCCAGCAGCCACTCTCCCGGACTCTCAGAGGAGACCCAGTACTTC. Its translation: CASSHSPGLSEETQYF.

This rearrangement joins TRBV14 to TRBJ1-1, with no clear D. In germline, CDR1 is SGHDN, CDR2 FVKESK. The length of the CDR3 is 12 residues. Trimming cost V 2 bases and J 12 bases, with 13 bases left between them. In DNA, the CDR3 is TGTGCCAGCAGCCAAAGCACCACTTTCACTTTCTTT. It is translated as CASSQSTTFTFF.

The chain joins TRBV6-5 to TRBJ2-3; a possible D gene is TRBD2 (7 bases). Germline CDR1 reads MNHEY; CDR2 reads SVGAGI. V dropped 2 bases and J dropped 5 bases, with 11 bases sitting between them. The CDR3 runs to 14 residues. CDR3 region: CASSYGGGGDTQYF. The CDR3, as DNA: TGTGCCAGCAGTTACGGGGGCGGGGGAGATACGCAGTATTTT.

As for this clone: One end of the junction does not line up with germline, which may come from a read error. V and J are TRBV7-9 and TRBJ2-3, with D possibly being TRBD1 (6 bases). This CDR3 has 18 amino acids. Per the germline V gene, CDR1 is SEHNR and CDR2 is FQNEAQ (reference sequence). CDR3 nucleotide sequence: TGTGCCAGCAGCTTAGAGGGGGACCGTGCTCAAGACACAGATTCGCAGTATTTT. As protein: CASSLEGDRAQDTDSQYF.